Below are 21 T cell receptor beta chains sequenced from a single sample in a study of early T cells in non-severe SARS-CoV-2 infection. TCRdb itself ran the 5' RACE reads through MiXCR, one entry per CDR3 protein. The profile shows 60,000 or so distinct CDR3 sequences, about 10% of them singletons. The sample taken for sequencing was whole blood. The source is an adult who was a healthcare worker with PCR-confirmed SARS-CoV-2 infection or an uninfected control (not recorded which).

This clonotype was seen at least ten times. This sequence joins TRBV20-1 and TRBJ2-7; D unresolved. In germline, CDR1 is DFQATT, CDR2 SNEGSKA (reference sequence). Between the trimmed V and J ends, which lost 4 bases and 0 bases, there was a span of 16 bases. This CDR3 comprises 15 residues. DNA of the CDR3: TGCAGTGCTACCCATTCGGGCCCTAGCTCCTACGAGCAGTACTTC. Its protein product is CSATHSGPSSYEQYF.

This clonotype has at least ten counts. The CDR3 sequence: CASSPNGGNNQPQHF. As DNA, the CDR3 is TGTGCCAGCAGCCCAAACGGGGGTAACAATCAGCCCCAGCATTTT. The V and J genes are TRBV6-1 and TRBJ1-5; TRBD1 might be the D (5 bases). This CDR3 spans 15 amino acids. The ends were cut back, 6 bases at V and 3 bases at J, with 15 bases in the middle. CDR1 and CDR2 (germline): MNHNS, SASEGT.

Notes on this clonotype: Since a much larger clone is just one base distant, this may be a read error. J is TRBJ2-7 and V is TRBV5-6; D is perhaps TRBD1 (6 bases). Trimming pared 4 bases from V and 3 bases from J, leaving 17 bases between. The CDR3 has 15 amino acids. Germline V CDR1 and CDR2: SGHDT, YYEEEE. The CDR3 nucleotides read TGTGCCAGCAGCACGCTGCCGGGACATGGCTACGAGCAGTACTTC. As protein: CASSTLPGHGYEQYF.

The CDR3 DNA is TGCAGTGCTAGTGCTCCCGGGTCCTTCTACAATGAGCAGTTCTTC. It is translated as CSASAPGSFYNEQFF. This chain links TRBV20-1 with TRBJ2-1; D is unresolved. V gave up 3 bases and J gave up 3 bases, with 15 bases separating them. This CDR3 has 15 residues. CDR1 and CDR2 (germline): DFQATT, SNEGSKA (reference sequence).

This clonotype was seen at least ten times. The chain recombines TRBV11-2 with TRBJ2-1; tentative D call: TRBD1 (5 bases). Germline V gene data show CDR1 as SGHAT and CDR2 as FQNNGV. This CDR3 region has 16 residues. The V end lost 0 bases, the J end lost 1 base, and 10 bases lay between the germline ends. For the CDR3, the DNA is TGTGCCAGCAGCTTAGAGTCCAGGGTTTCCTACAATGAGCAGTTCTTC. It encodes CASSLESRVSYNEQFF. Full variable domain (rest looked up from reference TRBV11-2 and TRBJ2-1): EAGVAQSPRYKIIEKRQSVAFWCNPISGHATLYWYQQILGQGPKLLIQFQNNGVVDDSQLPKDRFSAERLKGVDSTLKIQPAKLEDSAVYLCASSLESRVSYNEQFFGPGTRLTVL.

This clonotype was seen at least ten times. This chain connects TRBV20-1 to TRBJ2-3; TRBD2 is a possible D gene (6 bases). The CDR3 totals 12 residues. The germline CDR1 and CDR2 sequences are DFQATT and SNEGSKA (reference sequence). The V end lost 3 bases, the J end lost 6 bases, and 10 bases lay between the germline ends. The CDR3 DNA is TGCAGTGCTAGGCTCGCGGGGGATACGCAGTATTTT. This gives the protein CSARLAGDTQYF.

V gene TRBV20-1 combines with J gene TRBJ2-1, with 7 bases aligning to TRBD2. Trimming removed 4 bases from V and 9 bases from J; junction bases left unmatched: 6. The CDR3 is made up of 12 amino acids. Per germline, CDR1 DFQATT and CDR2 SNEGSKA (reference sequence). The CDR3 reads CSATLGRGEQFF. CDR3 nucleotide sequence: TGCAGTGCTACCCTGGGGAGGGGTGAGCAGTTCTTC.

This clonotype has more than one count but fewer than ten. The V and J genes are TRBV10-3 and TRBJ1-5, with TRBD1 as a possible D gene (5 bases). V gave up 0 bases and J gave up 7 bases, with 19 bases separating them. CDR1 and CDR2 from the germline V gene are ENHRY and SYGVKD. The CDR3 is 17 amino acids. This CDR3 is CAISESIGGGSAQPQHF. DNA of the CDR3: TGTGCCATCAGTGAGTCGATTGGTGGGGGTTCTGCACAGCCCCAGCATTTT.

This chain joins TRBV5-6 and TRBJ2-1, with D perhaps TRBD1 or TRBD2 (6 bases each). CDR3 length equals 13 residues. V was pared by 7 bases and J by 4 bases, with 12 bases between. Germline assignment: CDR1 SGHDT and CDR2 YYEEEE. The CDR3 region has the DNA TGTGCCAGCGGAGGGGGACCATACAATGAGCAGTTCTTC. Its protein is CASGGGPYNEQFF.

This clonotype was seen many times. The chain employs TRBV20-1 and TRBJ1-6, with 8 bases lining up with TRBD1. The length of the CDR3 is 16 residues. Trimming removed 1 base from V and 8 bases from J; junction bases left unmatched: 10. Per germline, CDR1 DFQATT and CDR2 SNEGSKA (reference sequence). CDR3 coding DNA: TGCAGTGCTAGAGCCGCAGGGGGCGCGAGGTATTCACCCCTCCACTTT. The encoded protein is CSARAAGGARYSPLHF.

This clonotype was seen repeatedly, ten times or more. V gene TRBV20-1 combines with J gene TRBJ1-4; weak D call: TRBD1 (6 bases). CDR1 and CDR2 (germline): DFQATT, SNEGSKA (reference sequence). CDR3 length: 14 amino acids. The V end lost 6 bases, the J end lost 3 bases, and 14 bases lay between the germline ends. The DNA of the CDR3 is TGCAGTGCGGGAGGGACACCGTCTAATGAAAAACTGTTTTTT. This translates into CSAGGTPSNEKLFF.

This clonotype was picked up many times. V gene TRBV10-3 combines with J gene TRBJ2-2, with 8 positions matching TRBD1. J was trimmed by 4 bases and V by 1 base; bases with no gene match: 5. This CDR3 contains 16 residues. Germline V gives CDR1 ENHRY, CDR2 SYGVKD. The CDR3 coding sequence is TGTGCCATCAGTGAGTTGTGGGACAGGTTCACCGGGGAGCTGTTTTTT. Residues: CAISELWDRFTGELFF.

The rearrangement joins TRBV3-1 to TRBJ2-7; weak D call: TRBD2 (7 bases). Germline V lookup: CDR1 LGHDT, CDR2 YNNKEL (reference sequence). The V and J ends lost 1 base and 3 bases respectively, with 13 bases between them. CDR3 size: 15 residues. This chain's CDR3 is CASSQGGGPDYEQYF. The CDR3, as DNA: TGTGCCAGCAGCCAAGGGGGGGGCCCTGACTACGAGCAGTACTTC.

CDR3 in DNA: TGTGCCAGCAGCTCGGGAAGGACCTACGAGCAGTACTTC. Translating it yields CASSSGRTYEQYF. The chain employs TRBV5-5 and TRBJ2-7; possible D gene TRBD2, 5 bases. The germline gives CDR1 SGHKS, CDR2 YYEKEE (reference sequence). CDR3 length: 13 amino acids. Trimming took 3 bases from V and 2 from J, leaving 9 bases between them.

The CDR3 spells CASSSLTGDDSNQPQHF. CDR3 DNA: TGTGCCAGCAGCTCCTTGACGGGAGATGATAGCAATCAGCCCCAGCATTTT. This chain uses TRBV7-9 with TRBJ1-5; D uncertain. The CDR3 has 17 amino acids. The V and J ends lost 4 bases and 0 bases respectively, with 16 bases between them. Per the germline V gene, CDR1 is SEHNR and CDR2 is FQNEAQ (reference sequence).

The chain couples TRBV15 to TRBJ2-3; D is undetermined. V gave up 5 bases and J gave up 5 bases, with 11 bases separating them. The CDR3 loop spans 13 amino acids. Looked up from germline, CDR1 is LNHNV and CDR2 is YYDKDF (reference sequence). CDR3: CATSAGLEDTQYF. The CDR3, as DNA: TGTGCCACCAGCGCCGGGTTGGAAGATACGCAGTATTTT.

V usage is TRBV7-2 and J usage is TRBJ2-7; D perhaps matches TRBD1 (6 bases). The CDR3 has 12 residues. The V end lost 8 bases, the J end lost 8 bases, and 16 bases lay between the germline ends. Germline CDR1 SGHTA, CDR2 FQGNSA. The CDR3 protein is CASSNRQEQQYF. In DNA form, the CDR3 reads TGTGCCAGCTCCAACCGACAGGAACAGCAGTACTTC.

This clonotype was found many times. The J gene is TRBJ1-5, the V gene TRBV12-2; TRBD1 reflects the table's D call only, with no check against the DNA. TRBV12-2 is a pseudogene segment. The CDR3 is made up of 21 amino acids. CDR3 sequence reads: CASRSRGRGFKGQAPNQPQHF. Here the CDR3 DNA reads TGTGCAAGTCGCTCCCGCGGACGGGGGTTCAAGGGACAGGCCCCCAATCAGCCCCAGCATTTT.

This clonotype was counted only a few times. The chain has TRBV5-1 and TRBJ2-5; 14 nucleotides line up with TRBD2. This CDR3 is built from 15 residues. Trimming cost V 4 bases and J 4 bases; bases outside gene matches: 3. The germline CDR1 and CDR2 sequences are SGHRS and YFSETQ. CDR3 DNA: TGCGCCAGCAGCGAAGGACTAGCGGGGGGAGAGACCCAGTACTTC. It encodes CASSEGLAGGETQYF.

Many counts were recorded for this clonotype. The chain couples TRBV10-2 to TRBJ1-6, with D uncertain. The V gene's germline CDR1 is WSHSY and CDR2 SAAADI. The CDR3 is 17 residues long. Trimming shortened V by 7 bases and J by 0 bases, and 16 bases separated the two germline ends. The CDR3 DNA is TGCGCCAGCAAGAGAAGGGCTGAGAGCTCCTATAATTCACCCCTCCACTTT. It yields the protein CASKRRAESSYNSPLHF.

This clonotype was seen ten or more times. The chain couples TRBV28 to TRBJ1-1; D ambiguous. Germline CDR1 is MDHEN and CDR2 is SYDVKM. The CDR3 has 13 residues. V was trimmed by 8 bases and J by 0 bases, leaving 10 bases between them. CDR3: CASQRSMNTEAFF. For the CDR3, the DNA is TGTGCCAGCCAACGATCTATGAACACTGAAGCTTTCTTT.